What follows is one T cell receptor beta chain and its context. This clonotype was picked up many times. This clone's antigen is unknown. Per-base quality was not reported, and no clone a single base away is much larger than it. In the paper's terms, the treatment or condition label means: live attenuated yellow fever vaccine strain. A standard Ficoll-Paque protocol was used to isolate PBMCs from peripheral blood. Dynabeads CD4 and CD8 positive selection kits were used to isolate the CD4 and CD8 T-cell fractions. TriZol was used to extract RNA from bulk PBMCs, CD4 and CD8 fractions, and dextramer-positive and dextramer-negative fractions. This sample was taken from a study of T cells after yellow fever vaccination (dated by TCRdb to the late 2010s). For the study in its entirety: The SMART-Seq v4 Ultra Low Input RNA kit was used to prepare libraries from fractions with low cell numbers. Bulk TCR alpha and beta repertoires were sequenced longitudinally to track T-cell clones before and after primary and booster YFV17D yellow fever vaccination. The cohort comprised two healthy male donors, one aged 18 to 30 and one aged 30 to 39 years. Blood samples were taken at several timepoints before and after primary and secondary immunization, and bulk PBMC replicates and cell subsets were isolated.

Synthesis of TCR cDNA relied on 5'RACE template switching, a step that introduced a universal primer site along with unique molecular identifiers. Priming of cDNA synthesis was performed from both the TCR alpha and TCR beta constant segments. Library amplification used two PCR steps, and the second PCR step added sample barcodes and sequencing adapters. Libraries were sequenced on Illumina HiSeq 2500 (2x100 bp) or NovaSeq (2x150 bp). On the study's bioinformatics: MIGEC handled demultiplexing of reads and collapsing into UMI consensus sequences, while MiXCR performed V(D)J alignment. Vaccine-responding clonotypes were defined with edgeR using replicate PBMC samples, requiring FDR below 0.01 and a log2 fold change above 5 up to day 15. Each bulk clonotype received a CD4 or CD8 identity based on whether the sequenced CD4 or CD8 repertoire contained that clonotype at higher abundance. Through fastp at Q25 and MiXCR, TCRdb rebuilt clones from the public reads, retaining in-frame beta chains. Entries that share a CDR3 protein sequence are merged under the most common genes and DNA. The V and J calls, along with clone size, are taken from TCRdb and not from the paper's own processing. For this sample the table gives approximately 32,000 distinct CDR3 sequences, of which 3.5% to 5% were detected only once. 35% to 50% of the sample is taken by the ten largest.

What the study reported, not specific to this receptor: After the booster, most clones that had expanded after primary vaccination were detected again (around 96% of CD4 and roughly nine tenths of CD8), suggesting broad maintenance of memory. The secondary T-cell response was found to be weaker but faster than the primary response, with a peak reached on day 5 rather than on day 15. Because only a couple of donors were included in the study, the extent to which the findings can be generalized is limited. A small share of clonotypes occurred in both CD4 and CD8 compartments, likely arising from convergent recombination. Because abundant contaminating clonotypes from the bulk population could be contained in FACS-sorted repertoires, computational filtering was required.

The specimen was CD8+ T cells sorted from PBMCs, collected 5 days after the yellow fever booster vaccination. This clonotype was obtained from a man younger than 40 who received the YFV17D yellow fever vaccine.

The sequenced DNA is TGTGCCAGCAGCCCCTGGGAGACCCAGTACTTC. It specifies CASSPWETQYF. The V and J genes are TRBV6-6 and TRBJ2-5, with an unclear D gene assignment. CDR1 and CDR2 were assigned from the germline V gene (reference sequence) as MNHNY and SVGAGI. V sheds 6 bases and J sheds 5 bases, leaving 7 bases between their ends. Including the terminal cysteine and phenylalanine, the CDR3 comprises 11 residues. The CDR3 DNA has 33 bases and is translated from base 1.